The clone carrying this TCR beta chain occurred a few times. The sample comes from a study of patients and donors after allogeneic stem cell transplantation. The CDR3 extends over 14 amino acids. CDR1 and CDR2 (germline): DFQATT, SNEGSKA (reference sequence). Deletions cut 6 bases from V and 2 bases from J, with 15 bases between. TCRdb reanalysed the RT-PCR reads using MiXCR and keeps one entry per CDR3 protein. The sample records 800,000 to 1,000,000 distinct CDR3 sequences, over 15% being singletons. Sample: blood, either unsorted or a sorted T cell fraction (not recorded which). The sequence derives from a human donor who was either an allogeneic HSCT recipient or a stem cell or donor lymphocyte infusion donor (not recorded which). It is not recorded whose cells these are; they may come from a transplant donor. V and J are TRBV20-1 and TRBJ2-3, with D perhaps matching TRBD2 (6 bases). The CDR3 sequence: CSARRRGNTDTQYF. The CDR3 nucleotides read TGCAGTGCCAGAAGGCGGGGTAACACAGATACGCAGTATTTT.